This TCR beta chain emerged from a study of T-cell reconstitution after alpha-beta-depleted transplantation in children. As concerns this clonotype: Its antigen remains unidentified.

The junction had 7 bases not matched to a gene; V was cut back by 7 bases and J by 4 bases. Germline CDR1 is MDHEN and CDR2 is SYDVKM. The length of the CDR3 is 14 residues. Preparing the TCRbeta library involved the use of unique molecular identifiers. A single record per CDR3 protein comes from TCRdb applying MiXCR to the PCR reads. The table records approximately 230,000 distinct CDR3 sequences, 25% of them present only once. Findings and limits, study-wide: T-cell counts and diversity at one year following transplant were attributed mainly to newly produced T cells. Reportedly, alpha-beta T cells present about two months post-transplant originated from several hundred expanded clones of graft origin.

The clonotype was recovered from a girl aged 2 to 9 with Fanconi anemia, due to receive a stem cell transplant. Sequencing used PBMCs, obtained before TCRalphabeta/CD19-depleted stem cell transplant. V is TRBV28 and J is TRBJ2-7; 10 bases align to TRBD2. CDR3 sequence reads: CASTSAGGQYEQYF. The CDR3 nucleotides read TGTGCCAGCACGTCAGCGGGGGGGCAATACGAGCAGTACTTC.